This is a list of T cell receptor beta chains from one sample in a study of T cell responses to AZD1222 COVID-19 vaccine. Repertoires were generated with immunoSEQ multiplex PCR, while TCRdb's copy carries only in-frame clones and drops some. The table records some 150,000 clones, more than 70% of them present only once. This material consisted of peripheral blood, taken 28 days after the second AZD1222 dose. These receptors all come from an adult who received the AZD1222 COVID-19 vaccine. Both conserved end residues are part of each CDR3. Each record gives: clone size, V gene, J gene, D gene, CDR3 DNA, CDR3 protein. A D gene is named only where the DNA matches it firmly. Size values are once, few and many counts, or a class for expanded clones, and some rows have none.

.	TRBV5-1	TRBJ1-2	.	TGCGCCAGCAGTTGGCTTGGGGGCGCAAGCTATGGCTACACCTTC	CASSWLGGASYGYTF
.	TRBV27	TRBJ1-2	.	TGTGCCAGCGCATTGGGTTTTGAGTATGGCTACACCTTC	CASALGFEYGYTF
.	TRBV11-3	TRBJ1-2	.	TGTGCCAGCAGCTTAACCCCAGGATTCTATGGCTACACCTTC	CASSLTPGFYGYTF
.	TRBV11-2	TRBJ2-1	TRBD2	TGTGCCAGCAGCTTAGGTCCAGCGGGAAGGGATGAGCAGTTCTTC	CASSLGPAGRDEQFF
.	TRBV11-3	TRBJ1-1	TRBD1	TGTGCCAGCAGCCCGGGACAGCTTGAAGCTTTCTTT	CASSPGQLEAFF
.	TRBV2	TRBJ2-3	.	TGTGCCAGCAGGGATTACAGGAGCACAGATACGCAGTATTTT	CASRDYRSTDTQYF
.	TRBV29-1	TRBJ1-1	TRBD1	TGCAGCGCTTCCGGGACAGGGACTGAAGCTTTCTTT	CSASGTGTEAFF
.	TRBV30	TRBJ2-1	TRBD2	TGTGCCTGGACTAGCGGGAGTGGGAATGAGCAGTTCTTC	CAWTSGSGNEQFF
few	TRBV7-9	TRBJ2-2	.	TGTGCCAGCAGCTTATGGGCAAACGGGGAGCTGTTTTTT	CASSLWANGELFF
.	TRBV5-1	TRBJ2-2	TRBD1	TGCGCCAGCAGCACGGGGGACAGGGCATCCGGGGAGCTGTTTTTT	CASSTGDRASGELFF
few	TRBV6-5	TRBJ1-2	TRBD1	TGTGCCAGCAGATACGGGACAGGGGCGTTTGGCTACACCTTC	CASRYGTGAFGYTF
.	TRBV7-3	TRBJ2-5	.	TGTGCCAGCAGCCGGACGTTGGGGGGCCTAGAGACCCAGTACTTC	CASSRTLGGLETQYF
once	TRBV4-3	TRBJ2-5	.	TGCGCCAGCAGCCAAGACGGGCCGGGGAACCAAGAGACCCAGTACTTC	CASSQDGPGNQETQYF
.	TRBV24-1	TRBJ2-3	.	TGTGCCACCGCTCCTTGGGGTGGAAGCACAGATACGCAGTATTTT	CATAPWGGSTDTQYF
.	TRBV19	TRBJ2-7	.	TGTGCCAGTAGTATATCGGACGGACTAATCTCTTACGAGCAGTACTTC	CASSISDGLISYEQYF
once	TRBV2	TRBJ1-6	TRBD1	TGTGCCAGCAGTGCACAGGGGGCTAATTCACCCCTCCACTTT	CASSAQGANSPLHF
.	TRBV4-1	TRBJ1-2	TRBD1	TGCGCCAGCAGGTATGCAGGGGGTGGCGACTATGGCTACACCTTC	CASRYAGGGDYGYTF
.	TRBV7-9	TRBJ2-1	TRBD2	TGTGCCAGCAGCTTAGGGGGATTAGCGGGGATCAATGAGCAGTTCTTC	CASSLGGLAGINEQFF
few	TRBV7-2	TRBJ1-2	.	TGTGCCAGCAGCTCGCAGGGACCCGCGTCTGGAGGCTACACCTTC	CASSSQGPASGGYTF
.	TRBV19	TRBJ2-3	.	TGTGCCACCTCAAGAGGGAGAGAAACAGATACGCAGTATTTT	CATSRGRETDTQYF
.	TRBV28	TRBJ1-1	.	TGTGCCAGCAGTTCGGACCTCCCGGTCGCTGAAGCTTTCTTT	CASSSDLPVAEAFF
.	TRBV7-2	TRBJ2-3	TRBD2	TGTGCCAGCAGCCCAGGGACTAGCAGCACAGATACGCAGTATTTT	CASSPGTSSTDTQYF
.	TRBV30	TRBJ1-4	TRBD1	TGTGCCTGGAGTCGGGGACAGAAAAATGAAAAACTGTTTTTT	CAWSRGQKNEKLFF
.	TRBV5-1	TRBJ1-2	.	TGCGCCAGCAGCTTGGGGGGCAGCGGCTACACCTTC	CASSLGGSGYTF
.	TRBV7-3	TRBJ2-7	TRBD1	TGTGCCAGCAGCTTCGGACAGGGTCCCTACGAGCAGTACTTC	CASSFGQGPYEQYF
.	TRBV9	TRBJ2-1	TRBD2	TGTGCCAGCAGCGCCCAAGCGGGAATAAATGAGCAGTTCTTC	CASSAQAGINEQFF
.	TRBV4-2	TRBJ2-5	.	TGTGCCAGCAGCCGACAAAACCAAGAGACCCAGTACTTC	CASSRQNQETQYF
.	TRBV9	TRBJ1-1	.	TGTGCCAGCAGCCCTGGGACAAACACTGAAGCTTTCTTT	CASSPGTNTEAFF
.	TRBV30	TRBJ1-2	.	TGTGCCTGGACAAAGTGGGCAGGGCGCAACTATGGCTACACCTTC	CAWTKWAGRNYGYTF
few	TRBV7-9	TRBJ2-7	TRBD1	TGTGCCAGCAGCTCCAGGGGGCCCTACGAGCAGTACTTC	CASSSRGPYEQYF
.	TRBV4-1	TRBJ2-4	TRBD1	TGCGCCAGCAGCCATCCCGGACAGGGGGGAGCCAAAAACATTCAGTACTTC	CASSHPGQGGAKNIQYF
.	TRBV28	TRBJ2-7	.	TGTGCCAGCAGTCCGCCCCTTAGTCCGGAGGCGAAGCAGTACTTC	CASSPPLSPEAKQYF
.	TRBV29-1	TRBJ2-2	.	TGCAGCGCGGATGGAGAAAGCGCCACCGGGGAGCTGTTTTTT	CSADGESATGELFF
.	TRBV7-2	TRBJ2-1	TRBD2	TGTGCCAGCAGCTCCTCGTCGGTAGCGGGACAAAATGAGCAGTTCTTC	CASSSSSVAGQNEQFF
.	TRBV6-5	TRBJ2-1	TRBD1	TGTGCCAGCAGTCGGGGGACAGGGGCTGGAGAGCAGTTCTTC	CASSRGTGAGEQFF
.	TRBV5-4	TRBJ2-3	TRBD1	TGTGCCAGCAGCTTCGGCGGACAGGGGTTAGATACGCAGTATTTT	CASSFGGQGLDTQYF
.	TRBV7-3	TRBJ1-2	.	TGTGCCAGCAGCTTAGGGGGCGCGGTTGGCTACACCTTC	CASSLGGAVGYTF
.	TRBV5-1	TRBJ2-7	.	TGCGCCAGCAGCTCGAGTAGTTCCGCCTACGAGCAGTACTTC	CASSSSSSAYEQYF
.	TRBV30	TRBJ1-1	.	TGTGCCTGGAGTCGCAAAGGTTTTACTGAAGCTTTCTTT	CAWSRKGFTEAFF
.	TRBV10-3	TRBJ2-7	.	TGTGCCATCAGTGAGTCGATTGAGCAGTACTTC	CAISESIEQYF
.	TRBV9	TRBJ1-2	.	TGTGCCAGCAGCGTAGAGGGGGGCTACTATGGCTACACCTTC	CASSVEGGYYGYTF
once	TRBV29-1	TRBJ2-1	TRBD2	TGCAGCGCCGTGGGACTAGGATTCAATGAGCAGTTCTTC	CSAVGLGFNEQFF
.	TRBV7-2	TRBJ2-5	TRBD1	TGTGCCAGCAGCCGCGACAGGGGAGAGACCCAGTACTTC	CASSRDRGETQYF
.	TRBV5-4	TRBJ1-4	.	TGTGCCAGCAGCTCGACCGGGTCTCGGGATGAAAAACTGTTTTTT	CASSSTGSRDEKLFF
.	TRBV5-1	TRBJ1-2	TRBD1	TGCGCCAGCAGCTTCCCGGGACAGGGTCTTGGCTACACCTTC	CASSFPGQGLGYTF
.	TRBV10-3	TRBJ2-3	TRBD2	TGTGCCATCAGTGCGGCTAGCGGGCTCACAGATACGCAGTATTTT	CAISAASGLTDTQYF
few	TRBV5-4	TRBJ2-7	TRBD2	TGTGCCAGCAGCTTGGCCCCCGGGATTTTCCGGGGGGGTTATTACGAGCAGTACTTC	CASSLAPGIFRGGYYEQYF
.	TRBV3-1/TRBV3-2	TRBJ2-1	.	TGTGCCAGCAGCCAAGAAAGAACGGAGCCGCCCCCCCAAAAGTTCTTC	CASSQERTEPPPQKFF
.	TRBV9	TRBJ2-7	.	TGTGCCAGCAGCGTAGGGCCCACCTCGTCCTACGAGCAGTACTTC	CASSVGPTSSYEQYF
.	TRBV10-1	TRBJ1-2	TRBD1	TGCGCCAGCAGTCCCGGGACAGGGAATGGAAATGGCTACACCTTC	CASSPGTGNGNGYTF